This is a list of T cell receptor beta chains from one sample in a study of blood T cell repertoires in COVID-19. The table came from immunoSEQ multiplex PCR; TCRdb's copy has only in-frame clones and leaves some out. The data show around 400,000 clones, with roughly 90% seen just once and 1.4% to 1.5% held by the top ten. The specimen sequenced was PBMCs or T cells enriched from blood (not recorded which). These receptors were taken from a woman under 30 who had been exposed to COVID-19. The CDR3 runs from the conserved cysteine through the conserved F or W. Fields, in order: J gene, clone size, D gene, V gene, CDR3 protein, CDR3 DNA. D genes are given only for firm matches. Part of the rows lack a size; the others show once, few, many or a class for expanded clones.

>TRBJ2-2|NA|NA|TRBV7-6
CASSYTWNTGELFF
TGTGCCAGCAGCTACACATGGAACACCGGGGAGCTGTTTTTT
>TRBJ2-3|NA|NA|TRBV28
CASRSGSRADTQYF
TGTGCCAGCAGGAGCGGGTCTAGGGCAGATACGCAGTATTTT
>TRBJ1-6|NA|TRBD1|TRBV19
CASRTGPYDSPLHF
TGTGCCAGTAGGACAGGGCCCTATGATTCACCCCTCCACTTT
>TRBJ2-7|NA|TRBD1|TRBV27
CASSSSRDREQYF
TGTGCCAGCAGTTCGTCCCGGGACAGGGAGCAGTACTTC
>TRBJ2-3|NA|TRBD2|TRBV13
CASSGPRAGGPDTQYF
TGTGCCAGCAGCGGGCCCCGAGCGGGAGGACCCGATACGCAGTATTTT
>TRBJ2-7|NA|NA|TRBV7-8
CASSLGAGWSSYEQYF
TGTGCCAGCAGCTTAGGTGCGGGGTGGAGCTCCTACGAGCAGTACTTC
>TRBJ2-1|NA|NA|TRBV6-5
CASIPPTGRNEQFF
TGTGCCAGCATCCCTCCGACAGGGAGGAATGAGCAGTTCTTC
>TRBJ2-2|NA|NA|TRBV25-1
CASSEGRDTGELFF
TGTGCCAGCAGTGAGGGCAGGGACACCGGGGAGCTGTTTTTT
>TRBJ1-6|few|NA|TRBV30
CAWNREGQPLHF
TGTGCCTGGAACAGGGAAGGACAACCCCTCCACTTT
>TRBJ2-3|NA|NA|TRBV7-2
CASSLLGGGVADTQYF
TGTGCCAGCAGCTTATTAGGGGGGGGCGTGGCAGATACGCAGTATTTT
>TRBJ2-4|once|TRBD1|TRBV19
CASSLGQGIRGNIQYF
TGTGCCAGTAGTCTCGGACAGGGAATACGAGGCAACATTCAGTACTTC
>TRBJ1-3|NA|NA|TRBV9
CASSADLGPGLLSGNTIYF
TGTGCCAGCAGCGCCGACCTCGGACCGGGACTCCTCTCTGGAAACACCATATATTTT
>TRBJ2-7|NA|TRBD1|TRBV28
CASSWTGGRSYEQYF
TGTGCCAGCAGTTGGACAGGCGGGCGTTCCTACGAGCAGTACTTC
>TRBJ2-7|NA|TRBD1|TRBV19
CASSSGTGGHEQYF
TGTGCCAGTAGTTCCGGGACAGGGGGCCACGAGCAGTACTTC
>TRBJ1-5|NA|TRBD1|TRBV30
CAWRDRVNKGPQHF
TGTGCCTGGAGGGACAGGGTGAATAAAGGGCCCCAGCATTTT
>TRBJ1-3|NA|NA|TRBV29-1
CSVDRFSGNTIYF
TGCAGCGTTGATCGGTTCTCTGGAAACACCATATATTTT
>TRBJ1-5|NA|TRBD1|TRBV27
CASSRDQTGAPQHF
TGTGCCAGCAGTCGAGATCAAACAGGGGCGCCCCAGCATTTT
>TRBJ1-5|NA|NA|TRBV28
CASSRPQPQHF
TGTGCCAGCAGCCGTCCCCAGCCCCAGCATTTT
>TRBJ2-4|NA|NA|TRBV11-2
CASSSSSGFKNIQYF
TGTGCCAGCAGCTCATCCTCAGGGTTCAAAAACATTCAGTACTTC
>TRBJ2-2|NA|NA|TRBV28
CASGEVIRELFF
TGTGCCAGCGGAGAGGTTATCAGGGAGCTGTTTTTT
>TRBJ1-5|NA|NA|TRBV6-5
CASSLNGGGQPQHF
TGTGCCAGCAGTCTCAACGGGGGGGGTCAGCCCCAGCATTTT
>TRBJ2-3|NA|TRBD2|TRBV9
CASSALTSNTQYF
TGTGCCAGCAGCGCCCTGACTAGCAATACGCAGTATTTT